This T cell receptor beta chain was retrieved from a study of T cells after somatic rescue of genetic block. This CDR3 has 13 amino acids. Deletions cut 4 bases from V and 3 bases from J, with 11 bases between. The germline V gene has CDR1 SGHKS and CDR2 YYEKEE (reference sequence). Using immunoSEQ multiplex PCR, the repertoire was profiled, and TCRdb retains in-frame clones only, with some absent. The data contain 95,000 to 120,000 clones, 80% to 95% of them singletons. V gene TRBV5-5 combines with J gene TRBJ2-7, with D unclear. Sequences were obtained from peripheral blood mononuclear cells (PBMCs). The sequence was collected from a woman aged 18 to 35. The CDR3 coding sequence is TGTGCCAGCAGCCACCTCAACAGCTACGAGCAGTACTTC. It yields the protein CASSHLNSYEQYF.